Below are 23 T cell receptor beta chains sequenced from a single sample in a study of shared clonotypes between healthy human individuals. Assay: immunoSEQ multiplex PCR; the TCRdb copy retains only in-frame clones and omits some. The repertoire includes over a million clones, about 84% of them detected once, and 0.55% to 0.7% sits in the top ten. Sequencing was performed on memory CD4+ T cells from PBMCs. Subset reported: CD45RA-negative fraction. These receptors came from a man aged 18 to 30 in good health. Some clones in this sample may be carry-over from other donors' samples.

The chain recombines TRBV19 with TRBJ2-3, with 8 positions matching TRBD1. Looked up from germline, CDR1 is LNHDA and CDR2 is SQIVND (reference sequence). This CDR3 comprises 14 residues. V lost 5 bases, J lost 1 base, and 2 bases stayed unmatched. CDR3 residues: CASSDRGGTDTQYF. The CDR3 DNA sequence: TGTGCCAGTAGTGACAGGGGCGGCACAGATACGCAGTATTTT. The whole variable domain, filled in from reference TRBV19 and TRBJ2-3, reads DGGITQSPKYLFRKEGQNVTLSCEQNLNHDAMYWYRQDPGQGLRLIYYSQIVNDFQKGDIAEGYSVSREKKESFPLTVTSAQKNPTAFYLCASSDRGGTDTQYFGPGTRLTVL.

The V and J genes are TRBV28 and TRBJ2-6, with a weak D call TRBD1 (6 bases). The CDR3 spans 18 residues. CDR1 and CDR2 from the germline V gene are MDHEN and SYDVKM. V was pared by 5 bases and J by 0 bases, with 17 bases between. The CDR3 DNA sequence: TGTGCCAGCAGTCCCCCGGGACACCTCACCTCTGGGGCCAACGTCCTGACTTTC. Protein: CASSPPGHLTSGANVLTF. The full variable domain, its missing parts supplied by reference TRBV28 and TRBJ2-6, is DVKVTQSSRYLVKRTGEKVFLECVQDMDHENMFWYRQDPGLGLRLIYFSYDVKMKEKGDIPEGYSVSREKKERFSLILESASTNQTSMYLCASSPPGHLTSGANVLTFGAGSRLTVL.

The chain employs TRBV10-3 and TRBJ2-7; D may correspond to TRBD1 or TRBD2 (5 bases each). V was clipped by 7 bases and J by 0 bases, with 19 bases between them. This CDR3 has 16 amino acids. Germline V gives CDR1 ENHRY, CDR2 SYGVKD. The CDR3 protein is CAITRGPRVDSYEQYF. DNA for the CDR3: TGTGCCATCACTAGGGGACCCCGGGTGGACTCCTACGAGCAGTACTTC.

This sequence joins TRBV7-3 and TRBJ2-1; D remains ambiguous. V lost 9 bases, J lost 7 bases, and 16 bases lay in between. Germline CDR1 is SGHTA and CDR2 is FQGTGA. The CDR3 extends over 13 amino acids. The chain's CDR3 is CASSRIHNNEQFF. CDR3 nucleotides: TGTGCCAGTTCTAGAATCCATAATAATGAGCAGTTCTTC.

The chain has TRBV27 and TRBJ2-3; D may match TRBD1 or TRBD2 (7 bases each). Trimming left V 6 bases short and J 4 bases short, with 14 bases between. This CDR3 has 14 amino acids. The V gene's germline CDR1 is MNHEY and CDR2 SMNVEV (reference sequence). The CDR3, as DNA: TGTGCCAGCAGAGTACAGGGGAGGGCAGATACGCAGTATTTT. It yields the protein CASRVQGRADTQYF.

The chain carries TRBV5-1 and TRBJ2-3, with D unresolved. CDR1 and CDR2 from the germline V gene are SGHRS and YFSETQ. The V end was cut by 0 bases, the J end by 6 bases, with 14 bases between. The CDR3 spans 15 residues. The CDR3 region is CASSLASPQADTQYF. The CDR3 region has the DNA TGCGCCAGCAGCTTGGCCTCCCCCCAGGCTGATACGCAGTATTTT.

The CDR3 reads CASSKGPGLQGETQYF. The CDR3 coding sequence is TGCGCCAGCAGCAAAGGTCCGGGACTCCAAGGGGAGACCCAGTACTTC. The chain joins TRBV5-1 to TRBJ2-5; D might be TRBD2 (6 bases). The V and J ends lost 4 bases and 5 bases respectively, with 21 bases between them. Germline V gives CDR1 SGHRS, CDR2 YFSETQ. The CDR3 runs to 16 residues.

The chain couples TRBV28 to TRBJ1-3; the D gene is possibly TRBD1 (6 bases). The CDR3 length is 14 residues. Germline assignment: CDR1 MDHEN and CDR2 SYDVKM. The V end lost 1 base, the J end lost 7 bases, and 11 bases lay between the germline ends. CDR3 protein: CASSLYRRGNTIYF. The DNA of the CDR3 is TGTGCCAGCAGTTTATACAGGAGGGGGAACACCATATATTTT. Variable domain in full (rest from reference TRBV28 and TRBJ1-3): DVKVTQSSRYLVKRTGEKVFLECVQDMDHENMFWYRQDPGLGLRLIYFSYDVKMKEKGDIPEGYSVSREKKERFSLILESASTNQTSMYLCASSLYRRGNTIYFGEGSWLTVV.

The J gene is TRBJ2-3, the V gene TRBV4-1; 10 nucleotides align to TRBD2. Germline CDR1 MGHRA, CDR2 YSYEKL. The CDR3 covers 14 residues. The J segment lost 4 bases and the V segment lost 5 bases, leaving 3 bases of the junction unmatched. The CDR3 bases are TGCGCCAGCAGCTCCAGCGGGAGGGCAGATACGCAGTATTTT. This encodes CASSSSGRADTQYF.

V is TRBV5-1 and J is TRBJ2-3; 11 bases match TRBD1. Trimming took 5 bases from V and 4 from J; bases not matched to a gene: 3. This CDR3 is 14 amino acids long. Looked up from germline, CDR1 is SGHRS and CDR2 is YFSETQ. The CDR3 region has the DNA TGCGCCAGCAGGGCGGGACAGGGGGCAGATACGCAGTATTTT. This gives the protein CASRAGQGADTQYF.

The chain has TRBV6-1 and TRBJ1-4; tentatively, D is TRBD1 (6 bases). The CDR3 sequence is 15 residues long. Trimming stripped 8 bases from V and 0 bases from J, with 13 bases between. Looked up from germline, CDR1 is MNHNS and CDR2 is SASEGT. CDR3 bases: TGTGCCAGCGGGGGTCGGACAGCAACTAATGAAAAACTGTTTTTT. Amino acids: CASGGRTATNEKLFF.

The J gene is TRBJ1-5, the V gene TRBV30, with 9 bases aligning to TRBD1. Per germline, CDR1 GTSNPN and CDR2 SVGIG (reference sequence). The V segment lost 2 bases and the J segment 6 bases; nucleotides outside the gene matches: 2. The CDR3 extends over 13 amino acids. DNA for the CDR3: TGTGCCTGGAGTCTGACAGGGGGTCAGCCCCAGCATTTT. This translates into CAWSLTGGQPQHF.

Details on this clone: Other DNA variants within this sample encode the same CDR3. The J gene is TRBJ2-1, the V gene TRBV2; 7 nucleotides line up with TRBD2. Germline CDR1 reads SNHLY; CDR2 reads FYNNEI. This CDR3 region has 12 residues. The J segment lost 7 bases and the V segment lost 4 bases, leaving 1 base of the junction unmatched. The CDR3 reads CASSGGGNEQFF. CDR3 in DNA: TGTGCCAGCAGTGGGGGAGGGAATGAGCAGTTCTTC. The full variable domain, rest sourced from reference TRBV2 and TRBJ2-1, is EPEVTQTPSHQVTQMGQEVILRCVPISNHLYFYWYRQILGQKVEFLVSFYNNEISEKSEIFDDQFSVERPDGSNFTLKIRSTKLEDSAMYFCASSGGGNEQFFGPGTRLTVL.

The chain combines TRBV19 with TRBJ1-1; D remains unclear. The CDR3 is 16 residues long. CDR1 and CDR2 from the germline V gene are LNHDA and SQIVND (reference sequence). The germline V and J ends were trimmed by 2 bases and 5 bases, with 18 bases remaining between them. Here the CDR3 reads CASSIRLGRGRTEAFF. For the CDR3, the DNA is TGTGCCAGTAGTATACGTCTCGGCAGAGGACGTACTGAAGCTTTCTTT. Supplemented by reference TRBV19 and TRBJ1-1, the full variable domain reads DGGITQSPKYLFRKEGQNVTLSCEQNLNHDAMYWYRQDPGQGLRLIYYSQIVNDFQKGDIAEGYSVSREKKESFPLTVTSAQKNPTAFYLCASSIRLGRGRTEAFFGQGTRLTVV.

This chain uses TRBV2 with TRBJ1-4, with a tentative D call TRBD1 (5 bases). Germline V gives CDR1 SNHLY, CDR2 FYNNEI. The ends were cut back, 8 bases at V and 8 bases at J, with 15 bases in the middle. The CDR3 is 13 residues long. CDR3 region: CASSGRVQEKLFF. The CDR3 DNA follows: TGTGCCAGCTCAGGGCGGGTGCAAGAAAAACTGTTTTTT.

A single count supports this clone. J is TRBJ2-7 and V is TRBV5-1; 9 bases fit TRBD1. The CDR3 contains 15 residues. Germline-derived CDR1 and CDR2 are SGHRS and YFSETQ. Trimming took 5 bases from V and 3 from J; bases not matched to a gene: 9. The CDR3 bases are TGCGCCAGCAGTCGATCCGGGACAGGGAACTACGAGCAGTACTTC. Translating gives CASSRSGTGNYEQYF.

V usage is TRBV29-1 and J usage is TRBJ1-1; D remains unclear. The CDR3 runs 13 residues. Trimming removed 7 bases from V and 6 bases from J, with 18 bases in between. Per the germline V gene, CDR1 is SQVTM and CDR2 is ANQGSEA. CDR3 in amino acids: CSASVTLESEAFF. The CDR3 DNA reads TGCAGCGCTAGCGTGACACTGGAGTCTGAAGCTTTCTTT.

The chain combines TRBV7-2 with TRBJ2-3; D remains ambiguous. The germline V gene has CDR1 SGHTA and CDR2 FQGNSA. CDR3 length: 12 residues. Trimming cost V 5 bases and J 5 bases, with 8 bases left between them. CDR3 nucleotides: TGTGCCAGCAGCCCCTCTATAGATACGCAGTATTTT. It encodes CASSPSIDTQYF.

The V and J genes are TRBV28 and TRBJ1-3, with D uncertain. The germline gives CDR1 MDHEN, CDR2 SYDVKM. V lost 10 bases, J lost 4 bases, and 11 bases lay in between. This CDR3 spans 12 amino acids. CDR3 protein: CATSDAGNTIYF. CDR3 nucleotide sequence: TGTGCCACCTCGGACGCGGGAAACACCATATATTTT.

The V gene is TRBV7-9, the J gene TRBJ2-7; D ambiguous. This CDR3 is built from 14 residues. CDR1 and CDR2 from the germline V gene are SEHNR and FQNEAQ (reference sequence). The V and J ends lost 7 bases and 5 bases respectively, with 18 bases between them. The DNA of the CDR3 is TGTGCCAGCAACCCCTTCGGTAGTAGCAACGAGCAGTACTTC. This encodes CASNPFGSSNEQYF.

The DNA of the CDR3 is TGCAGTGGGGACAGGGGCTACGAGCAGTACTTC. Its translation: CSGDRGYEQYF. J is TRBJ2-7 and V is TRBV20-1, with TRBD1 matching over 10 bases. The germline CDR1 and CDR2 sequences are DFQATT and SNEGSKA (reference sequence). The CDR3 covers 11 residues. With V trimmed by 7 bases and J by 3 bases, 0 bases remained unmatched.

The chain combines TRBV7-2 with TRBJ1-6; tentatively, D is TRBD1 (5 bases). Germline V lookup: CDR1 SGHTA, CDR2 FQGNSA. This CDR3 is 15 amino acids long. The V and J ends lost 5 bases and 5 bases respectively, with 13 bases between them. The CDR3 region has the DNA TGTGCCAGCAGCGTCGGGGGAGGGGATAATTCACCCCTCCACTTT. As protein: CASSVGGGDNSPLHF.

The gene calls are TRBV5-6 and TRBJ1-5, with 10 positions matching TRBD1. The CDR3 length is 15 residues. V was pared by 4 bases and J by 7 bases, with 8 bases of the junction left unmatched. Per the germline V gene, CDR1 is SGHDT and CDR2 is YYEEEE. CDR3 bases: TGTGCCAGCAGCGGGGACAGGGGATTGGGGCAGCCCCAGCATTTT. Amino acids: CASSGDRGLGQPQHF.